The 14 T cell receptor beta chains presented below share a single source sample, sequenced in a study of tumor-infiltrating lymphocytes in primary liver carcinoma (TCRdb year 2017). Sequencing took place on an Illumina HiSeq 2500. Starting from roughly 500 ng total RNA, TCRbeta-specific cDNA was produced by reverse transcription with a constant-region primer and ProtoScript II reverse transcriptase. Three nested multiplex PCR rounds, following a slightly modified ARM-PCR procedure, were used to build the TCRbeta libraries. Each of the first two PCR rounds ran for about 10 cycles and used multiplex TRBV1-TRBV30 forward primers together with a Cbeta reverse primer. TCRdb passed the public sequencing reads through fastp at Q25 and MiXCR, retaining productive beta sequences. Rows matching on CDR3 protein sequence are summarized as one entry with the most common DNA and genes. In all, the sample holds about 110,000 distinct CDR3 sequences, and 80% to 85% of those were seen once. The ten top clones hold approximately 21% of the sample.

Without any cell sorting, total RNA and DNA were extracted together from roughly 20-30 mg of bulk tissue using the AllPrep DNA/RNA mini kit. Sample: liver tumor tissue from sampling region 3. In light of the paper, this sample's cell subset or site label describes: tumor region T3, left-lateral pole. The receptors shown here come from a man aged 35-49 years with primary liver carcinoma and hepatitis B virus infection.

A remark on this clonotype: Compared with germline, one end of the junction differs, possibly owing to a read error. The CDR3 protein is CASSAQDPMGEKLFF. The DNA of the CDR3 is TGTGCCAGCAGTGCCCAGGACCCGATGGGTGAAAAGCTGTTTTTT. The V gene is TRBV6-4, the J gene TRBJ1-4; the D is unclear. The CDR3 runs to 15 residues. Germline-derived CDR1 and CDR2 are MRHNA and SNTAGT.

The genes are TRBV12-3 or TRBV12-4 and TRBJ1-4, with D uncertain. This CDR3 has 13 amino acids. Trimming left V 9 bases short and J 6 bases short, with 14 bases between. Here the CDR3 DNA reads TGTGCCAGGAGTCTCCTCGGTGATGAAAAACTGTTTTTT. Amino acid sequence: CARSLLGDEKLFF.

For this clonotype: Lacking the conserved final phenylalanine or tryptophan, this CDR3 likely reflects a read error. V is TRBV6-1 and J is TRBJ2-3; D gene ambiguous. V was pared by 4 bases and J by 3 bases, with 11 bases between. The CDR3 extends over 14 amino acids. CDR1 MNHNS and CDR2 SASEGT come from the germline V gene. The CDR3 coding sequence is TGTGCCAGCAGTGTTGGGCTGGCAACAGATACGCAGTATTCT. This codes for CASSVGLATDTQYS.

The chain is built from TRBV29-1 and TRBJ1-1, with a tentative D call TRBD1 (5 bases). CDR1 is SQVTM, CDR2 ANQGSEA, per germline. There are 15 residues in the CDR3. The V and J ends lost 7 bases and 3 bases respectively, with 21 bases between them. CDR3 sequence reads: CSAGVGWGMDTEAFF. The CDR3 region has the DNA TGCAGCGCCGGTGTGGGGTGGGGGATGGACACTGAAGCTTTCTTT.

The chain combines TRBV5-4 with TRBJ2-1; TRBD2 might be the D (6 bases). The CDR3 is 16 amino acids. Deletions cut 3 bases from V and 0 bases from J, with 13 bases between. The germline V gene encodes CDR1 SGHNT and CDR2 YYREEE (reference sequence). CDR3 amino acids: CASSSTVTSSYNEQFF. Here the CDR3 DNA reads TGTGCCAGCAGCTCCACTGTGACTAGCTCCTACAATGAGCAGTTCTTC.

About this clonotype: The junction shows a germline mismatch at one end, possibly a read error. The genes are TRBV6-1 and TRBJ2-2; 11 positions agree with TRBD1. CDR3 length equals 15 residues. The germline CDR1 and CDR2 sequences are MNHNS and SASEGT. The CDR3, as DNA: TGTGCCAGAAGGACAGGGGGCGGAGGAGATAGGGAGCCGTTTTTT. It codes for CARRTGGGGDREPFF.

The CDR3 region is CSVVGLVGLRQFF. CDR3 DNA sequence: TGCAGCGTAGTGGGATTAGTGGGACTAAGGCAGTTCTTC. The chain joins TRBV29-1 to TRBJ2-1, with 7 bases fitting TRBD2. This CDR3 is 13 amino acids long. Trimming cost V 6 bases and J 12 bases; bases outside gene matches: 14. From germline, CDR1 is SQVTM and CDR2 ANQGSEA.

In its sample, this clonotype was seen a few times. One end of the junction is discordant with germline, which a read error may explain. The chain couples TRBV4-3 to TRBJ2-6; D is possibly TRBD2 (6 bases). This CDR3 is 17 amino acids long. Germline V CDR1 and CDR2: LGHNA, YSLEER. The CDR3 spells CASSHGTGHSVANVLTF. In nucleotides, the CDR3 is TGCGCCAGCAGCCATGGGACTGGGCACTCTGTGGCCAACGTCCTGACTTTC.

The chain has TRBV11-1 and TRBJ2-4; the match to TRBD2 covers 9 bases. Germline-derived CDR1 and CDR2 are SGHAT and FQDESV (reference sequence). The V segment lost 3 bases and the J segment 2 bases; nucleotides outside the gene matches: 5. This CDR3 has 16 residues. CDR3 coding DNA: TGTGCCAGCAGCTTTCCCGGGACTAGCACCAAAAACATTCAGTACTTC. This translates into CASSFPGTSTKNIQYF.

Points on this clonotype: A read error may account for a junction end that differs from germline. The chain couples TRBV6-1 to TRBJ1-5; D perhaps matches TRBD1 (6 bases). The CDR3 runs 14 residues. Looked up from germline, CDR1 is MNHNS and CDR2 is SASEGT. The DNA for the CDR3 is TGTGTCAGCATGAGGACAGTGGGCAATCAGCCCCAGCATTTT. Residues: CVSMRTVGNQPQHF.

Here the CDR3 DNA reads TGTGCCATCGGAAAGGGGGGACAGAGGTTCGAGCAGTACTTC. This codes for CAIGKGGQRFEQYF. The chain carries TRBV10-3 and TRBJ2-7, with D possibly matching TRBD1 (7 bases). V dropped 8 bases and J dropped 6 bases, with 20 bases sitting between them. CDR3 length equals 14 residues. Germline CDR1 is ENHRY and CDR2 is SYGVKD.

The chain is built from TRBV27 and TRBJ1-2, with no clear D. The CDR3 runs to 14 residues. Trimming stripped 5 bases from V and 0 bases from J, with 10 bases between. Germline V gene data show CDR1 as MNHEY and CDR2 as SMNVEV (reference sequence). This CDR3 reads CASSLGSTNYGYTF. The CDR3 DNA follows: TGTGCCAGCAGTCTTGGGTCAACTAACTATGGCTACACCTTC.

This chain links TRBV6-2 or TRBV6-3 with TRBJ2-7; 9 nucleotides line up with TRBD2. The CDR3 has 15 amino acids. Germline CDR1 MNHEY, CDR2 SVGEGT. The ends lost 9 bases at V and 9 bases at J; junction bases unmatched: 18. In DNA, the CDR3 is TGTGCCAGGAGTACTGGCGGGAGGGAGGTGGAGTGGCAGTACTTC. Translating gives CARSTGGREVEWQYF.

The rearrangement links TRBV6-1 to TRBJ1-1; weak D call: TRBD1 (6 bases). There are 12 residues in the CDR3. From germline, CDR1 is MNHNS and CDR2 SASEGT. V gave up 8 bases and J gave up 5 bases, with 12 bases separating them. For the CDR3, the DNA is TGTGCCAGCGGGACATGCTGGACTGAAGCTTTCTTT. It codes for CASGTCWTEAFF.